A selection of T cell receptor beta chains follows, all from one sample in a study of cytomegalovirus exposure and HLA in healthy donors. Method: immunoSEQ multiplex PCR; TCRdb's copy keeps in-frame clones and lacks some. The sample contains around 250,000 clones, 90% of which appear only once. The source material was PBMCs. Receptors were obtained from a woman under 30 in good health and CMV-seronegative. Each CDR3 is given with its conserved first and last residue. Fields, in order: CDR3 length, D gene, V gene, J gene, clone size, CDR3 protein, CDR3 DNA. D genes are given only for firm matches. Part of the rows lack a size; the others show once, few, many or a class for expanded clones.

len: 16; d_gene: .; v_gene: TRBV28; j_gene: TRBJ1-4; abundance: .; CDR3aa: CASSVTLTGRREKLFF; CDR3nt: TGTGCCAGCAGTGTAACGCTCACCGGGAGGCGGGAAAAACTGTTTTTT
len: 15; d_gene: TRBD1; v_gene: TRBV28; j_gene: TRBJ2-3; abundance: .; CDR3aa: CASSTGTGGVDTQYF; CDR3nt: TGTGCCAGCAGTACCGGGACAGGGGGCGTTGATACGCAGTATTTT
len: 15; d_gene: .; v_gene: TRBV5-4; j_gene: TRBJ1-2; abundance: .; CDR3aa: CASSLSASSNYGYTF; CDR3nt: TGTGCCAGCAGCTTGTCAGCGTCATCTAACTATGGCTACACCTTC
len: 17; d_gene: .; v_gene: TRBV7-3; j_gene: TRBJ2-3; abundance: .; CDR3aa: CASSPSSGTWAGDTQYF; CDR3nt: TGTGCCAGCAGCCCAAGCTCCGGGACTTGGGCGGGGGATACGCAGTATTTT
len: 13; d_gene: TRBD1; v_gene: TRBV7-3; j_gene: TRBJ1-1; abundance: .; CDR3aa: CASSPGQAFGAFF; CDR3nt: TGTGCCAGCAGCCCCGGACAGGCCTTTGGGGCTTTCTTT
len: 17; d_gene: TRBD1; v_gene: TRBV27; j_gene: TRBJ1-2; abundance: .; CDR3aa: CASSSLPPGQGVYGYTF; CDR3nt: TGTGCCAGCAGTTCGCTCCCCCCGGGACAGGGTGTCTATGGCTACACCTTC
len: 15; d_gene: TRBD1; v_gene: TRBV9; j_gene: TRBJ1-6; abundance: .; CDR3aa: CASSAPGGNNSPLHF; CDR3nt: TGTGCCAGCAGCGCGCCAGGGGGCAATAATTCACCCCTCCACTTT
len: 14; d_gene: .; v_gene: TRBV27; j_gene: TRBJ2-7; abundance: .; CDR3aa: CASSFIDRSYEQYF; CDR3nt: TGTGCCAGCAGTTTTATTGACAGGAGCTACGAGCAGTACTTC
len: 15; d_gene: .; v_gene: TRBV14; j_gene: TRBJ2-3; abundance: .; CDR3aa: CASSQVFGIADTQYF; CDR3nt: TGTGCCAGCAGCCAAGTCTTCGGGATAGCAGATACGCAGTATTTT
len: 15; d_gene: TRBD1; v_gene: TRBV4-3; j_gene: TRBJ1-2; abundance: .; CDR3aa: CASSQGQGIYYGYTF; CDR3nt: TGCGCCAGCAGCCAGGGACAGGGGATTTACTATGGCTACACCTTC
len: 16; d_gene: .; v_gene: TRBV11-2; j_gene: TRBJ2-1; abundance: .; CDR3aa: CASSLVQGSSYNEQFF; CDR3nt: TGTGCCAGCAGCTTAGTGCAGGGCAGCTCCTACAATGAGCAGTTCTTC
len: 15; d_gene: .; v_gene: TRBV4-2; j_gene: TRBJ1-6; abundance: .; CDR3aa: CASSQDRGSGSPLHF; CDR3nt: TGTGCCAGCAGCCAAGACAGGGGCTCAGGCTCACCCCTCCACTTT
len: 15; d_gene: .; v_gene: TRBV18; j_gene: TRBJ2-1; abundance: .; CDR3aa: CASSPPYPSVFGQFF; CDR3nt: TGTGCCAGCTCACCCCCATACCCCTCGGTTTTCGGGCAGTTCTTC
len: 14; d_gene: .; v_gene: TRBV2; j_gene: TRBJ1-1; abundance: .; CDR3aa: CASSEVQMNTEAFF; CDR3nt: TGTGCCAGCAGTGAAGTACAAATGAACACTGAAGCTTTCTTT
len: 14; d_gene: TRBD1; v_gene: TRBV10-3; j_gene: TRBJ1-6; abundance: .; CDR3aa: CAISERQGDSPLHF; CDR3nt: TGTGCCATCAGTGAGAGACAGGGAGATTCACCCCTCCACTTT
len: 14; d_gene: TRBD1; v_gene: TRBV6-5; j_gene: TRBJ1-4; abundance: .; CDR3aa: CASSLLTGGMKLFF; CDR3nt: TGTGCCAGCAGTTTATTGACAGGGGGCATGAAACTGTTTTTT
len: 15; d_gene: TRBD1; v_gene: TRBV7-9; j_gene: TRBJ1-1; abundance: .; CDR3aa: CASSRDSYMNTEAFF; CDR3nt: TGTGCCAGCAGCCGGGACAGCTACATGAACACTGAAGCTTTCTTT
len: 14; d_gene: TRBD2; v_gene: TRBV27; j_gene: TRBJ2-1; abundance: .; CDR3aa: CASSQGTSVNEQFF; CDR3nt: TGTGCCAGCTCCCAAGGGACTAGCGTGAATGAGCAGTTCTTC
len: 12; d_gene: TRBD1; v_gene: TRBV28; j_gene: TRBJ1-1; abundance: .; CDR3aa: CASSLRGLEAFF; CDR3nt: TGTGCCAGCAGTCTGAGGGGGCTTGAAGCTTTCTTT
len: 15; d_gene: .; v_gene: TRBV6-5; j_gene: TRBJ2-3; abundance: .; CDR3aa: CASSWVASETDTQYF; CDR3nt: TGTGCCAGCAGTTGGGTCGCTAGCGAGACAGATACGCAGTATTTT
len: 15; d_gene: TRBD2; v_gene: TRBV2; j_gene: TRBJ2-1; abundance: .; CDR3aa: CASSPGLAGYNEQFF; CDR3nt: TGTGCCAGCAGTCCCGGACTAGCGGGGTATAATGAGCAGTTCTTC
len: 14; d_gene: .; v_gene: TRBV18; j_gene: TRBJ1-5; abundance: .; CDR3aa: CASSPGESNQPQHF; CDR3nt: TGTGCCAGCTCACCAGGGGAGAGCAATCAGCCCCAGCATTTT
len: 15; d_gene: .; v_gene: TRBV7-9; j_gene: TRBJ2-7; abundance: .; CDR3aa: CASSLGSGIRYEQYF; CDR3nt: TGTGCCAGCAGCTTAGGGTCAGGGATTCGCTACGAGCAGTACTTC
len: 14; d_gene: .; v_gene: TRBV29-1; j_gene: TRBJ1-6; abundance: .; CDR3aa: CSVRQGSGNSPLHF; CDR3nt: TGCAGCGTTAGGCAGGGTAGCGGTAATTCACCCCTCCACTTT
len: 15; d_gene: TRBD1; v_gene: TRBV7-6; j_gene: TRBJ2-6; abundance: .; CDR3aa: CATGTGGAGANVLTF; CDR3nt: TGTGCCACCGGGACAGGGGGCGCTGGGGCCAACGTCCTGACTTTC
len: 12; d_gene: TRBD2; v_gene: TRBV28; j_gene: TRBJ2-1; abundance: .; CDR3aa: CASLAGVGEQFF; CDR3nt: TGTGCCAGCTTAGCGGGGGTCGGTGAGCAGTTCTTC
len: 15; d_gene: .; v_gene: TRBV6-5; j_gene: TRBJ1-6; abundance: .; CDR3aa: CASSPDYSYNSPLHF; CDR3nt: TGTGCCAGCAGTCCAGACTACTCCTATAATTCACCCCTCCACTTT
len: 12; d_gene: .; v_gene: TRBV7-9; j_gene: TRBJ1-4; abundance: .; CDR3aa: CASSRRTEKLFF; CDR3nt: TGTGCCAGCAGCCGACGGACAGAAAAACTGTTTTTT
len: 15; d_gene: .; v_gene: TRBV9; j_gene: TRBJ1-2; abundance: .; CDR3aa: CASTPTVPSVYGYTF; CDR3nt: TGTGCCAGCACCCCAACTGTCCCCTCCGTCTATGGCTACACCTTC
len: 16; d_gene: TRBD2; v_gene: TRBV19; j_gene: TRBJ2-2; abundance: .; CDR3aa: CASRRGGLGNTGELFF; CDR3nt: TGTGCCAGTAGGCGGGGGGGCCTCGGGAACACCGGGGAGCTGTTTTTT
len: 15; d_gene: TRBD1; v_gene: TRBV6-5; j_gene: TRBJ1-2; abundance: .; CDR3aa: CASSPTGAFNYGYTF; CDR3nt: TGTGCCAGCAGTCCCACAGGGGCCTTTAACTATGGCTACACCTTC
len: 15; d_gene: .; v_gene: TRBV29-1; j_gene: TRBJ2-2; abundance: .; CDR3aa: CSVVLRGANTGELFF; CDR3nt: TGCAGCGTTGTTCTGCGGGGAGCTAACACCGGGGAGCTGTTTTTT
len: 16; d_gene: .; v_gene: TRBV5-1; j_gene: TRBJ1-1; abundance: .; CDR3aa: CASSLGFGQTNTEAFF; CDR3nt: TGCGCCAGCAGCTTGGGTTTCGGACAGACGAACACTGAAGCTTTCTTT
len: 14; d_gene: TRBD2; v_gene: TRBV11-2; j_gene: TRBJ2-2; abundance: .; CDR3aa: CASSPGLAGGELFF; CDR3nt: TGTGCCAGCAGCCCGGGACTAGCCGGCGGGGAGCTGTTTTTT
len: 14; d_gene: .; v_gene: TRBV27; j_gene: TRBJ1-1; abundance: .; CDR3aa: CASSLGQGPTEAFF; CDR3nt: TGTGCCAGCAGTTTAGGGCAGGGGCCCACTGAAGCTTTCTTT
len: 14; d_gene: .; v_gene: TRBV28; j_gene: TRBJ2-5; abundance: .; CDR3aa: CASSLSLAQETQYF; CDR3nt: TGTGCCAGCAGTTTGTCGTTAGCCCAAGAGACCCAGTACTTC
len: 13; d_gene: .; v_gene: TRBV7-6; j_gene: TRBJ1-1; abundance: .; CDR3aa: CASSLGEATEAFF; CDR3nt: TGTGCCAGCAGCTTAGGAGAGGCCACTGAAGCTTTCTTT
len: 14; d_gene: .; v_gene: TRBV4-1; j_gene: TRBJ2-3; abundance: .; CDR3aa: CASSQSESTDTQYF; CDR3nt: TGCGCCAGCAGCCAATCAGAATCCACAGATACGCAGTATTTT
len: 15; d_gene: .; v_gene: TRBV4-3; j_gene: TRBJ1-6; abundance: few; CDR3aa: CASSQEQGRGSPLHF; CDR3nt: TGCGCCAGCAGCCAAGAACAGGGTAGGGGGTCACCCCTCCACTTT
len: 13; d_gene: .; v_gene: TRBV4-3; j_gene: TRBJ1-6; abundance: .; CDR3aa: CASSQFRDSPLHF; CDR3nt: TGCGCCAGCAGCCAATTTCGGGATTCACCCCTCCACTTT
len: 12; d_gene: .; v_gene: TRBV11-2; j_gene: TRBJ2-1; abundance: .; CDR3aa: CASSSVAGEQFF; CDR3nt: TGTGCCAGCAGCTCCGTAGCCGGTGAGCAGTTCTTC
len: 21; d_gene: TRBD2; v_gene: TRBV4-2; j_gene: TRBJ2-3; abundance: .; CDR3aa: CASSQDRETSGVPTSTDTQYF; CDR3nt: TGTGCCAGCAGCCAAGATAGGGAGACTAGCGGGGTCCCTACTAGCACAGATACGCAGTATTTT
len: 17; d_gene: TRBD1; v_gene: TRBV7-9; j_gene: TRBJ2-1; abundance: .; CDR3aa: CASSSPKTGELYNEQFF; CDR3nt: TGTGCCAGCAGCTCGCCGAAGACAGGGGAACTATACAATGAGCAGTTCTTC
len: 12; d_gene: .; v_gene: TRBV28; j_gene: TRBJ2-1; abundance: .; CDR3aa: CASSLGTGEQFF; CDR3nt: TGTGCCAGCAGTTTAGGGACTGGTGAGCAGTTCTTC
len: 12; d_gene: .; v_gene: TRBV6-6; j_gene: TRBJ2-2; abundance: .; CDR3aa: CAGGGNTGELFF; CDR3nt: TGTGCCGGAGGGGGCAACACCGGGGAGCTGTTTTTT
len: 15; d_gene: TRBD2; v_gene: TRBV6-5; j_gene: TRBJ2-5; abundance: .; CDR3aa: CASSYARGGQETQYF; CDR3nt: TGTGCCAGCAGTTACGCCCGGGGGGGTCAAGAGACCCAGTACTTC
len: 16; d_gene: .; v_gene: TRBV6-5; j_gene: TRBJ1-2; abundance: .; CDR3aa: CASSSPEGWSDYGYTF; CDR3nt: TGTGCCAGCAGTTCCCCGGAGGGCTGGTCGGACTATGGCTACACCTTC
len: 19; d_gene: TRBD1; v_gene: TRBV4-3; j_gene: TRBJ1-2; abundance: .; CDR3aa: CASSQDRSPGQALFRGYTF; CDR3nt: TGCGCCAGCAGCCAAGATAGATCTCCGGGACAGGCCCTTTTTAGGGGCTACACCTTC
len: 14; d_gene: .; v_gene: TRBV29-1; j_gene: TRBJ1-1; abundance: .; CDR3aa: CSVEDPGKDTEAFF; CDR3nt: TGCAGCGTTGAAGATCCCGGGAAAGACACTGAAGCTTTCTTT
len: 18; d_gene: TRBD2; v_gene: TRBV15; j_gene: TRBJ2-3; abundance: .; CDR3aa: CATSRSGLAGGVLYTQYF; CDR3nt: TGTGCCACCAGCAGATCGGGACTAGCGGGGGGTGTTCTTTATACGCAGTATTTT
len: 14; d_gene: .; v_gene: TRBV7-8; j_gene: TRBJ1-2; abundance: few; CDR3aa: CASSPATGGYGYTF; CDR3nt: TGTGCCAGCAGCCCCGCGACAGGTGGCTATGGCTACACCTTC
len: 14; d_gene: .; v_gene: TRBV6-5; j_gene: TRBJ1-6; abundance: .; CDR3aa: CAARFGVSGSPLHF; CDR3nt: TGTGCCGCCCGATTCGGGGTCTCTGGTTCACCCCTCCACTTT
len: 15; d_gene: .; v_gene: TRBV5-1; j_gene: TRBJ2-5; abundance: .; CDR3aa: CASSLFSGAQGTQYF; CDR3nt: TGCGCCAGCAGCTTGTTTTCAGGGGCTCAGGGGACCCAGTACTTC
len: 16; d_gene: TRBD1; v_gene: TRBV5-6; j_gene: TRBJ2-1; abundance: .; CDR3aa: CASSKPMTGYYNEQFF; CDR3nt: TGTGCCAGCAGCAAACCCATGACAGGGTACTACAATGAGCAGTTCTTC
len: 15; d_gene: .; v_gene: TRBV25-1; j_gene: TRBJ2-3; abundance: once; CDR3aa: CASSELLRTTDTQYF; CDR3nt: TGTGCCAGCAGTGAATTGCTTAGAACTACAGATACGCAGTATTTT